What follows is one T cell receptor beta chain and its context. What it binds is not known. The record originates from a study of CD8+CD57+ T cells in acquired aplastic anemia. The TCR beta profiling, which covered VDJ combination and CDR3 sequence, was carried out using genomic DNA as the template. TCRdb passed the reads through MiXCR, listing each CDR3 protein once. The sample carries around 290,000 distinct CDR3 sequences, 45% to 65% recorded once. The length of the CDR3 is 15 residues. V lost 5 bases and J 0 bases, leaving 14 bases between the germline ends. Germline V gives CDR1 SEHNR, CDR2 FQNEAQ (reference sequence). Sequenced patients had shown CD8+CD57+ cell expansion by flow cytometry. All patients were therapy-naive when blood was sampled. Points from the study as a whole: Shared by patients and controls, almost 30 CD8+ CDR3s were abundant in patients. Significance was not reached for CD8+ Simpson's diversity between patients and controls.

The rearrangement links TRBV7-9 to TRBJ2-7; possibly TRBD2 for D (6 bases). The sequence was collected from a human donor with aplastic anemia. The sample consisted of sorted CD4+, CD8+, or CD8+CD57+ T cells (not recorded which) from PBMCs. The CDR3, as DNA: TGTGCCAGCAGCGCACCGGGGGACCCCTCCTACGAGCAGTACTTC. Its protein product is CASSAPGDPSYEQYF. The whole variable domain, remainder taken from reference TRBV7-9 and TRBJ2-7, is DTGVSQNPRHKITKRGQNVTFRCDPISEHNRLYWYRQTLGQGPEFLTYFQNEAQLEKSRLLSDRFSAERPKGSFSTLEIQRTEQGDSAMYLCASSAPGDPSYEQYFGPGTRLTVT.